This is a list of T cell receptor beta chains from one sample in a study of beta chain features in type 1 diabetes. TCRdb's copy holds only in-frame clones and misses some; the assay was immunoSEQ multiplex PCR. The data hold 430,000 or so clones, with around 10% observed a single time. Sequences were obtained from naive CD4+ T cells from blood. Receptor source: a woman in her late teens or twenties in good health. Both conserved end residues are part of each CDR3. A D gene is named only where the DNA matches it firmly. A clone size is listed for some rows: how often the clone was seen (once, few, many), or a class if it is expanded.

>TRBJ2-3|TRBD2|TRBV5-1|few
CASSSTSGLSTDTQYF
TGCGCCAGCAGCTCAACTAGCGGGCTGAGCACAGATACGCAGTATTTT
>TRBJ2-3|TRBD2|TRBV2|few
CASSDGASGRTDTQYF
TGTGCCAGCAGTGATGGGGCTAGCGGGAGAACAGATACGCAGTATTTT
>TRBJ2-1|.|TRBV7-9|once
CASSLGSGSYNEQFF
TGTGCCAGCAGCTTGGGCAGTGGCTCCTACAATGAGCAGTTCTTC
>TRBJ2-3|TRBD1|TRBV19|once
CASSISDRATDTQYF
TGTGCCAGTAGTATCTCGGACAGGGCCACAGATACGCAGTATTTT
>TRBJ2-3|TRBD2|TRBV5-1|few
CASQREGRTDTQYF
TGCGCCAGCCAAAGGGAGGGCCGCACAGATACGCAGTATTTT
>TRBJ2-6|.|TRBV9|few
CASSVVGRGGSGANVLTF
TGTGCCAGCAGCGTAGTTGGCAGGGGAGGATCTGGGGCCAACGTCCTGACTTTC
>TRBJ1-1|TRBD1|TRBV25-1|.
CASSDDRGHAAFF
TGTGCCAGCAGTGACGACAGGGGGCACGCGGCTTTCTTT
>TRBJ2-1|.|TRBV7-8|.
CASSLAYSNNEQFF
TGTGCCAGCAGCTTAGCGTACAGCAACAATGAGCAGTTCTTC
>TRBJ2-5|.|TRBV28|.
CASSYQVLRMQETQYF
TGTGCCAGCAGTTATCAGGTTTTGCGGATGCAAGAGACCCAGTACTTC
>TRBJ2-5|.|TRBV2|few
CASSRARETQYF
TGTGCCAGCAGTCGGGCCCGGGAGACCCAGTACTTC
>TRBJ2-3|.|TRBV29-1|.
CSAPRGGGNTQYF
TGCAGCGCCCCTAGGGGGGGTGGGAATACGCAGTATTTT
>TRBJ2-3|.|TRBV29-1|.
CSVPGVKGTQYF
TGCAGCGTGCCGGGGGTTAAGGGTACGCAGTATTTT
>TRBJ2-7|TRBD2|TRBV7-9|few
CASAPAGDEQYF
TGTGCCAGCGCCCCAGCGGGAGACGAGCAGTACTTC
>TRBJ1-1|.|TRBV2|.
CASSYTEAFF
TGTGCCAGCAGCTACACTGAAGCTTTCTTT
>TRBJ2-4|.|TRBV6-5|.
CASSYGQKNIQYF
TGTGCCAGCAGTTACGGTCAGAAAAACATTCAGTACTTC
>TRBJ2-7|.|TRBV7-9|few
CASDPEGPSYEQYF
TGTGCCAGTGACCCCGAGGGACCCTCCTACGAGCAGTACTTC
>TRBJ2-3|.|TRBV29-1|.
CSVGRTVRTDTQYF
TGCAGCGTTGGCAGGACGGTTAGGACAGATACGCAGTATTTT
>TRBJ2-3|TRBD2|TRBV4-1|few
CASSQARTSGGADTQYF
TGCGCCAGCAGCCAAGCGAGGACTAGCGGGGGGGCAGATACGCAGTATTTT
>TRBJ2-6|.|TRBV30|few
CAWSVGRAGANVLTF
TGTGCCTGGAGTGTGGGGCGTGCTGGGGCCAACGTCCTGACTTTC
>TRBJ2-3|.|TRBV6-6|few
CASSRGTQYF
TGTGCCAGTTCCCGTGGTACGCAGTATTTT
>TRBJ2-5|.|TRBV5-6|.
CASSHGQKETQYF
TGTGCCAGCAGCCATGGACAGAAAGAGACCCAGTACTTC
>TRBJ2-7|.|TRBV29-1|many
CSVEGLTYEQYF
TGCAGCGTTGAGGGTTTAACCTACGAGCAGTACTTC